This TCR beta chain stems from a study of blood T cell repertoires in COVID-19. Study in general: The United States, Italy and Spain supplied acute and convalescent COVID-19 samples. T cells, B-cell-depleted T cells, or PBMCs provided the cDNA or gDNA that served as material.

Sequencing was performed with immunoSEQ multiplex PCR; in TCRdb, only in-frame clones are kept and a portion is missing. This table has 180,000 or so clones, around four fifths appearing once. Germline CDR1 reads MNHEY; CDR2 reads SVGAGI. Trimming removed 7 bases from V and 8 bases from J, with 15 bases in between. The CDR3 length is 14 residues. In its sample, this clone was seen a few times. Self-reported history from a screening survey and questionnaire set each donor's cohort. The source is a woman aged 55-70 years who had recovered from COVID-19. Specimen: PBMCs or T cells enriched from blood (not recorded which). The rearrangement joins TRBV6-5 to TRBJ1-6; weak D call: TRBD1 (6 bases). The CDR3 DNA follows: TGTGCCAGCAAGCGACAGGATGGGGATTCACCCCTCCACTTT. Translation gives CASKRQDGDSPLHF.